One and the same sample provided the 23 T cell receptor beta chains below, sequenced in a study of long-term antiretroviral therapy in people with HIV (dated by TCRdb to between 2021 and 2024). The immunoSEQ hsTCRB v3.0 assay was used at survey level resolution to sequence the TRB variable region. Sourced from immuneACCESS, this table was stored by TCRdb with only in-frame sequences that have V and J called. A share of the clones is absent; for the studies checked, an unresolved V gene accounts for under half, and the remainder has no known explanation. The sample table contains about 30,000 clones; only one count was recorded for approximately 85% of them. Of the sample, 8.4% falls within the top ten clones. The sequences come from unsorted PBMCs, collected 3 years after starting antiretroviral therapy. The receptors were sampled from a man in his forties with HIV.

The J gene is TRBJ2-3, the V gene TRBV5-4; 13 bases align to TRBD2. V gave up 4 bases and J gave up 4 bases; unmatched junction bases: 15. The V gene's germline CDR1 is SGHNT and CDR2 YYREEE (reference sequence). The CDR3 covers 19 residues. The CDR3 loop reads CASSPTGLAGVLGSDTQYF. CDR3 nucleotides: TGTGCCAGCAGCCCTACCGGACTAGCGGGAGTTTTGGGTTCAGATACGCAGTATTTT.

The rearrangement joins TRBV19 to TRBJ2-1; D is ambiguous. Germline loops: CDR1 LNHDA, CDR2 SQIVND (reference sequence). CDR3 size: 15 residues. V shed 5 bases and J shed 0 bases, with 11 bases lying between them. CDR3 in amino acids: CASSQNPSSYNEQFF. The CDR3 DNA follows: TGTGCCAGTAGTCAGAACCCGAGCTCCTACAATGAGCAGTTCTTC.

The rearrangement joins TRBV15 to TRBJ1-2; D not certain. V lost 1 base and J 5 bases, leaving 5 bases between the germline ends. Looked up from germline, CDR1 is LNHNV and CDR2 is YYDKDF (reference sequence). CDR3 size: 12 residues. CDR3 sequence reads: CATSRAGYGYTF. The CDR3 coding sequence is TGTGCCACCAGCAGAGCGGGGTATGGCTACACCTTC.

The chain links TRBV29-1 to TRBJ2-3; 9 nucleotides match TRBD2. V dropped 6 bases and J dropped 6; count of bases not matched to a gene: 10. The length of the CDR3 is 14 residues. The V gene's germline CDR1 is SQVTM and CDR2 ANQGSEA. The CDR3 protein is CSVAGLAFIDTQYF. CDR3 coding DNA: TGCAGCGTGGCGGGACTAGCTTTCATTGATACGCAGTATTTT.

The chain recombines TRBV6-1 with TRBJ1-5, with 9 nucleotides matching TRBD1. CDR1 is MNHNS and CDR2 is SASEGT in the germline V gene. V lost 6 bases, J lost 5 bases, and 5 bases stayed unmatched. CDR3 length equals 14 residues. The CDR3 DNA reads TGTGCCAGCAGGGAACAGGGGGCTTATCAGCCCCAGCATTTT. Encoded protein: CASREQGAYQPQHF.

The gene calls are TRBV29-1 and TRBJ1-1; perhaps TRBD1 as D (6 bases). Germline lookup yields CDR1 SQVTM and CDR2 ANQGSEA. The V and J ends lost 5 bases and 1 base respectively, with 11 bases between them. This CDR3 contains 13 residues. CDR3 in DNA: TGCAGCGTTTGGCGGACAGCGAACACTGAAGCTTTCTTT. Protein: CSVWRTANTEAFF.

The rearrangement joins TRBV6-5 to TRBJ2-2; TRBD1 matches 7 bases. The CDR3 is 13 residues long. CDR1 and CDR2 (germline): MNHEY, SVGAGI. With 6 bases clipped from V and 9 bases from J, the junction kept 7 bases outside the gene matches. In DNA form, the CDR3 reads TGTGCCAGCAGGTCTACAGGGGTTAGGGAGCTGTTTTTT. This translates into CASRSTGVRELFF.

This clone appeared a few times. This chain links TRBV6-1 with TRBJ1-2, with D possibly TRBD1 on 5 matching bases. The CDR3 is 16 amino acids. V lost 2 bases to trimming and J lost 2 bases, with 15 bases between them. Germline CDR1 MNHNS, CDR2 SASEGT. The CDR3 spells CASSEMAGINNYGYTF. The DNA for the CDR3 is TGTGCCAGCAGTGAAATGGCAGGGATTAACAACTATGGCTACACCTTC.

The chain combines TRBV5-6 with TRBJ1-2; D is unclear. From germline, CDR1 is SGHDT and CDR2 YYEEEE. The length of the CDR3 is 14 residues. V lost 0 bases to trimming and J lost 7 bases, with 13 bases between them. CDR3: CASSLGREVGGYTF. The CDR3, as DNA: TGTGCCAGCAGCTTGGGTAGGGAGGTCGGTGGCTACACCTTC.

The genes are TRBV11-2 and TRBJ2-7; D is undetermined. Germline loops: CDR1 SGHAT, CDR2 FQNNGV. CDR3 length: 13 amino acids. The V end was cut by 5 bases, the J end by 3 bases, with 11 bases between. The CDR3 reads CASSVRVGYEQYF. The CDR3 bases are TGTGCCAGCAGCGTAAGGGTTGGCTACGAGCAGTACTTC.

The V call is TRBV11-2, the J call TRBJ2-3; 16 bases map to TRBD2. Per germline, CDR1 SGHAT and CDR2 FQNNGV. This CDR3 contains 17 residues. V shed 5 bases and J 2 bases; nucleotides not matched to a gene: 4. Here the CDR3 DNA reads TGTGCCAGCAGCCCAGGGACTAGCGGGAGGGACACAGATACGCAGTATTTT. Its translation is CASSPGTSGRDTDTQYF.

This clone was counted a few times. The CDR3 DNA follows: TGTGCCAGCAGCGTAGTGAACAGCTACACCTTC. Protein sequence: CASSVVNSYTF. The rearrangement uses TRBV9 and TRBJ1-2, with no clear D. The germline gives CDR1 SGDLS, CDR2 YYNGEE. CDR3 size: 11 residues. The V and J ends lost 0 bases and 9 bases respectively, with 6 bases between them.

The J gene is TRBJ2-1, the V gene TRBV7-9, with a weak D call TRBD1 (6 bases). Germline V lookup: CDR1 SEHNR, CDR2 FQNEAQ (reference sequence). There are 12 residues in the CDR3. Trimming pared 4 bases from V and 8 bases from J, leaving 9 bases between. The chain's CDR3 is CASSSTGYEQFF. The DNA for the CDR3 is TGTGCCAGCAGCTCGACAGGATATGAGCAGTTCTTC.

The V call is TRBV6-6, the J call TRBJ2-7; D might be TRBD2 (6 bases). Germline assignment: CDR1 MNHNY and CDR2 SVGAGI (reference sequence). The CDR3 loop spans 14 amino acids. V was shortened by 2 bases and J by 0 bases, with 8 bases between the two germline ends. CDR3 protein: CASSYPGDSYEQYF. Here the CDR3 DNA reads TGTGCCAGCAGTTACCCGGGGGACTCCTACGAGCAGTACTTC.

The chain carries TRBV7-9 and TRBJ1-1; the D gene is possibly TRBD1 (5 bases). Trimming removed 6 bases at V and 1 base at J, with 6 bases between. Germline CDR1 and CDR2: SEHNR and FQNEAQ (reference sequence). The CDR3 sequence is 12 residues long. The CDR3 here is CASRGQNTEAFF. CDR3 nucleotide sequence: TGTGCCAGCAGAGGACAGAACACTGAAGCTTTCTTT.

V usage is TRBV5-1 and J usage is TRBJ2-5, with TRBD2 as a possible D gene (5 bases). This CDR3 has 14 residues. V lost 2 bases and J lost 0, with 8 bases in between. Germline assignment: CDR1 SGHRS and CDR2 YFSETQ. Here the CDR3 DNA reads TGCGCCAGCAGCTTCGGGGTTTACCAAGAGACCCAGTACTTC. As protein: CASSFGVYQETQYF.

This rearrangement joins TRBV6-1 to TRBJ1-2, with D perhaps TRBD1 (6 bases). The CDR3 extends over 15 amino acids. Germline V gene data show CDR1 as MNHNS and CDR2 as SASEGT. V lost 1 base and J 4 bases, leaving 13 bases between the germline ends. The CDR3 DNA reads TGTGCCAGCAGTGAAGGACAGGAAAGGAGCTATGGCTACACCTTC. It specifies CASSEGQERSYGYTF.

The chain recombines TRBV18 with TRBJ2-4, with 10 bases fitting TRBD1. J gave up 6 bases and V 6 bases, and 17 bases lay outside the gene matches. Per germline, CDR1 KGHSH and CDR2 LQKENI. The CDR3 is made up of 18 amino acids. DNA of the CDR3: TGTGCCAGCTCCCTTCTGGGGTTGTCGGACAGGGGGAGAAACATTCAGTACTTC. It encodes CASSLLGLSDRGRNIQYF.

V and J are TRBV15 and TRBJ1-1, with D perhaps TRBD1 (6 bases). V was trimmed by 3 bases and J by 1 base, leaving 15 bases between them. The CDR3 length is 16 residues. CDR1 LNHNV and CDR2 YYDKDF come from the germline V gene (reference sequence). As DNA, the CDR3 is TGTGCCACCAGCAGTATAAGGGGGGTACCGAACACTGAAGCTTTCTTT. It codes for CATSSIRGVPNTEAFF.

The chain uses TRBV7-2 and TRBJ1-5; D is unclear. Germline values: CDR1 SGHTA, CDR2 FQGNSA. V lost 1 base and J lost 3, with 10 bases in between. The CDR3 consists of 15 residues. The CDR3 reads CASSLGASPNQPQHF. CDR3 nucleotide sequence: TGTGCCAGCAGCTTAGGGGCCAGCCCCAATCAGCCCCAGCATTTT. Full variable domain (remainder filled in from reference TRBV7-2 and TRBJ1-5): GAGVSQSPSNKVTEKGKDVELRCDPISGHTALYWYRQSLGQGLEFLIYFQGNSAPDKSGLPSDRFSAERTGGSVSTLTIQRTQQEDSAVYLCASSLGASPNQPQHFGDGTRLSIL.

This chain connects TRBV5-1 to TRBJ2-2, with D possibly TRBD1 on 7 matching bases. The germline V and J ends were trimmed by 5 bases and 3 bases, with 20 bases remaining between them. This CDR3 comprises 17 residues. Germline-derived CDR1 and CDR2 are SGHRS and YFSETQ. Here the CDR3 DNA reads TGCGCCAGCAGTCTCGAAGCAGGGGGGTCGTACACCGGGGAGCTGTTTTTT. Its protein is CASSLEAGGSYTGELFF.

This chain uses TRBV4-1 with TRBJ2-1; D may be TRBD2 (6 bases). Trimming removed 2 bases from V and 0 bases from J, with 11 bases in between. Germline V CDR1 and CDR2: MGHRA, YSYEKL. The CDR3 length is 16 residues. CDR3 DNA: TGCGCCAGCAGCCAAATCGCGGGGAGCTCCTACAATGAGCAGTTCTTC. Translated: CASSQIAGSSYNEQFF.

The rearrangement links TRBV10-3 to TRBJ1-5; D is ambiguous. Trimming stripped 6 bases from V and 5 bases from J, with 11 bases between. The CDR3 covers 13 residues. The V gene's germline CDR1 is ENHRY and CDR2 SYGVKD. This chain's CDR3 is CAISAGAYQPQHF. CDR3 nucleotide sequence: TGTGCCATCAGCGCGGGAGCCTATCAGCCCCAGCATTTT.